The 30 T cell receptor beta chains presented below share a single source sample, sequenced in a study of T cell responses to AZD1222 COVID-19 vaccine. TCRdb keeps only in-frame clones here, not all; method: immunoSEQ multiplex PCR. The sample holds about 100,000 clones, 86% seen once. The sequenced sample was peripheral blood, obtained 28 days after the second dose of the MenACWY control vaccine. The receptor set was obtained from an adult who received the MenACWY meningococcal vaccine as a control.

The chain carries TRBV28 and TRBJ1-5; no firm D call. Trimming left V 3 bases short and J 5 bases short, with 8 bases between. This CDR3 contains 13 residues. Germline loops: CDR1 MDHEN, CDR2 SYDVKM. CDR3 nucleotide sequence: TGTGCCAGCAGTTTCACGTCCGATCAGCCCCAGCATTTT. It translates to CASSFTSDQPQHF. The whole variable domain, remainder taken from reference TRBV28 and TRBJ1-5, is DVKVTQSSRYLVKRTGEKVFLECVQDMDHENMFWYRQDPGLGLRLIYFSYDVKMKEKGDIPEGYSVSREKKERFSLILESASTNQTSMYLCASSFTSDQPQHFGDGTRLSIL.

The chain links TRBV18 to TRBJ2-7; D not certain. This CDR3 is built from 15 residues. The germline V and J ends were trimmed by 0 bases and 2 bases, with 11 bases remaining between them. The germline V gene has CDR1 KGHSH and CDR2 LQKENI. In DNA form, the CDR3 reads TGTGCCAGCTCACCACCCACGATCACCGCCTACGAGCAGTACTTC. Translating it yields CASSPPTITAYEQYF.

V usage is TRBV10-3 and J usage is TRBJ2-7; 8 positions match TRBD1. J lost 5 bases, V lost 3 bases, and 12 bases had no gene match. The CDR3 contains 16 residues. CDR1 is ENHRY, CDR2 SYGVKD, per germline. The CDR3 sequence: CAISEGSRGQGHEQYF. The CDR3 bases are TGTGCCATCAGTGAAGGGTCTCGTGGACAGGGTCACGAGCAGTACTTC.

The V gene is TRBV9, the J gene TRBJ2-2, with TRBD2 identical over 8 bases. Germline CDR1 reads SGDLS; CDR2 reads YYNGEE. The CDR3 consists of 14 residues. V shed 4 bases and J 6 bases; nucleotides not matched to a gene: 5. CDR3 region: CASSPRTSPGELFF. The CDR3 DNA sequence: TGTGCCAGCAGCCCACGGACTAGCCCCGGGGAGCTGTTTTTT. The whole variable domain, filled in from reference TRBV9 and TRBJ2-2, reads DSGVTQTPKHLITATGQRVTLRCSPRSGDLSVYWYQQSLDQGLQFLIQYYNGEERAKGNILERFSAQQFPDLHSELNLSSLELGDSALYFCASSPRTSPGELFFGEGSRLTVL.

CDR3 amino acids: CATSRDVGGLFF. The CDR3 DNA reads as TGTGCCACCAGCAGAGATGTCGGGGGGCTGTTTTTT. The V call is TRBV15, the J call TRBJ1-4; perhaps TRBD1 as D (5 bases). Looked up from germline, CDR1 is LNHNV and CDR2 is YYDKDF (reference sequence). This CDR3 is 12 amino acids long. V was cut by 0 bases and J by 14 bases, with 10 bases left in between.

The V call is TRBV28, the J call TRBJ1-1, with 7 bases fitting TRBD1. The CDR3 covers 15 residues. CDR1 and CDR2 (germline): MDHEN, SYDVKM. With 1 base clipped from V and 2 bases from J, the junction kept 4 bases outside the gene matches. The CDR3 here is CASSLYRGGNTEAFF. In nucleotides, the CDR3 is TGTGCCAGCAGTTTATACAGGGGTGGAAACACTGAAGCTTTCTTT. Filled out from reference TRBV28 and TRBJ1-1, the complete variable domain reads DVKVTQSSRYLVKRTGEKVFLECVQDMDHENMFWYRQDPGLGLRLIYFSYDVKMKEKGDIPEGYSVSREKKERFSLILESASTNQTSMYLCASSLYRGGNTEAFFGQGTRLTVV.

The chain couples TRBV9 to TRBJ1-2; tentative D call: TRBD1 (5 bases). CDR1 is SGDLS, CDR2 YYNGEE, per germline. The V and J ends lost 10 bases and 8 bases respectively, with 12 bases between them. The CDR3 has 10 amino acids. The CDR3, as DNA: TGTGCCTCGGGGGAAGACGGCTACACCTTC. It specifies CASGEDGYTF.

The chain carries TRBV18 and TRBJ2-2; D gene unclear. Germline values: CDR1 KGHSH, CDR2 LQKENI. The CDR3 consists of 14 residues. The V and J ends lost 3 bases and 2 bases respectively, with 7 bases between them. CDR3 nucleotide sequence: TGTGCCAGCTCACCTTTGGGAAACACCGGGGAGCTGTTTTTT. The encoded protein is CASSPLGNTGELFF.

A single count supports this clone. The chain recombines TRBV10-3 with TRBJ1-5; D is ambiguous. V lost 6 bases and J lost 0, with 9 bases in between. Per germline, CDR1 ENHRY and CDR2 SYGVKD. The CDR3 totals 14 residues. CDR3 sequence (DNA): TGTGCCATCAGCGCGGGTAGTAGCAATCAGCCCCAGCATTTT. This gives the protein CAISAGSSNQPQHF.

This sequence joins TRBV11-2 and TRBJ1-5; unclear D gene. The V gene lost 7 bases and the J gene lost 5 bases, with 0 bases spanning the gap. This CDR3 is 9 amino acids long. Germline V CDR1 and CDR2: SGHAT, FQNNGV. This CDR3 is CASNQPQHF. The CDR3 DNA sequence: TGTGCCAGCAATCAGCCCCAGCATTTT. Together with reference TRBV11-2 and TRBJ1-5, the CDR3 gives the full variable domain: EAGVAQSPRYKIIEKRQSVAFWCNPISGHATLYWYQQILGQGPKLLIQFQNNGVVDDSQLPKDRFSAERLKGVDSTLKIQPAKLEDSAVYLCASNQPQHFGDGTRLSIL.

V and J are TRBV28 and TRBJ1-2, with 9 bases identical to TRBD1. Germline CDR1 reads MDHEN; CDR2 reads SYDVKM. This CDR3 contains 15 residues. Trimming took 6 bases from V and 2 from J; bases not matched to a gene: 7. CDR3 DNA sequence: TGTGCCAGCAGAAGTACCGGGACAGGGAACTATGGCTACACCTTC. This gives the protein CASRSTGTGNYGYTF.

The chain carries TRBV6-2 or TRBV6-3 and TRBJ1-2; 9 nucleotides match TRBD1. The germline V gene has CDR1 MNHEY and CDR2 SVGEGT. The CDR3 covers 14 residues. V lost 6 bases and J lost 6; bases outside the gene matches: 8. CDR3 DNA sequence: TGTGCCAGCAGCCGGACCGGGACAGGGAATGGCTACACCTTC. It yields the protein CASSRTGTGNGYTF.

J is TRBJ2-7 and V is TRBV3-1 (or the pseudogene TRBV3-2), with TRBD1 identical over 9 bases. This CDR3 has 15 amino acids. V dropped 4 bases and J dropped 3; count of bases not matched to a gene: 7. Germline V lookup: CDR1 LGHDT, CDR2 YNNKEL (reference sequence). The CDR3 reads CASSLPGQGIYEQYF. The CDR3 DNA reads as TGTGCCAGCAGCCTACCTGGACAGGGGATCTACGAGCAGTACTTC.

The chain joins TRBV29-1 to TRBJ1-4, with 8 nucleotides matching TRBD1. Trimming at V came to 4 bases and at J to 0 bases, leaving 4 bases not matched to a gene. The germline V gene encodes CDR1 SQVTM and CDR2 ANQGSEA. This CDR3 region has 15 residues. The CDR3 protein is CSVGDRFATNEKLFF. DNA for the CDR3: TGCAGCGTTGGGGACAGGTTCGCAACTAATGAAAAACTGTTTTTT.

CDR3: CASSLAGTGVNEQYF. CDR3 coding DNA: TGTGCCAGCAGCTTAGCCGGGACAGGGGTAAACGAGCAGTACTTC. V and J are TRBV7-2 and TRBJ2-7; 10 bases fit TRBD1. This CDR3 is built from 15 residues. Trimming cost V 0 bases and J 5 bases; bases outside gene matches: 4. Germline loops: CDR1 SGHTA, CDR2 FQGNSA.

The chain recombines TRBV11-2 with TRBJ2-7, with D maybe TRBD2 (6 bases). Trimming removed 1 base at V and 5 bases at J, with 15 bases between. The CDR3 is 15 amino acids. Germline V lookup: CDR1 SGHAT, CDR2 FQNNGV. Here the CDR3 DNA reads TGTGCCAGCAGCTTAGGGGTCGCGGGGCGGAACGAGCAGTACTTC. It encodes CASSLGVAGRNEQYF.

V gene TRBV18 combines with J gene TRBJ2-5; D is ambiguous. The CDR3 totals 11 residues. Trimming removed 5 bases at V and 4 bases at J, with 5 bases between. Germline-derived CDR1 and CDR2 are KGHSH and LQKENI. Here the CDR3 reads CASSDGETQYF. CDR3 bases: TGTGCCAGCTCAGACGGAGAGACCCAGTACTTC. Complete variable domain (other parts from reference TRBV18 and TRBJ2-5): NAGVMQNPRHLVRRRGQEARLRCSPMKGHSHVYWYRQLPEEGLKFMVYLQKENIIDESGMPKERFSAEFPKEGPSILRIQQVVRGDSAAYFCASSDGETQYFGPGTRLLVL.

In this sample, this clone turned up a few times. The CDR3 nucleotides are TGTGCCAGCAGTGACTCGGTAAGGGGGCTCATCCGGCGGGGAGGCTATGGCTACACCTTC. Encoded protein: CASSDSVRGLIRRGGYGYTF. The chain uses TRBV6-4 and TRBJ1-2, with 7 bases fitting TRBD1. The CDR3 has 20 amino acids. Unmatched junction bases numbered 20, after V lost 0 bases and J lost 4 bases. Germline CDR1 MRHNA, CDR2 SNTAGT.

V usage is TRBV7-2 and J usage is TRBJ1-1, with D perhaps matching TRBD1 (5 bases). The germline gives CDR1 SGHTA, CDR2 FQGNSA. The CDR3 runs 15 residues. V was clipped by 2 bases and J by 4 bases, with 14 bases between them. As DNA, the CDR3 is TGTGCCAGCAGCTTATCATCTGTTCAGGGCACTGAAGCTTTCTTT. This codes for CASSLSSVQGTEAFF.

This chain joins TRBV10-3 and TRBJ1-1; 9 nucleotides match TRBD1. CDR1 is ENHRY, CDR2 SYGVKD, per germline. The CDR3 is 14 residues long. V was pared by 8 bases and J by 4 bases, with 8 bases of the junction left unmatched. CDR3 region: CAIGSDRGSTEAFF. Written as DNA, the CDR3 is TGTGCCATCGGGTCGGACAGGGGCAGCACTGAAGCTTTCTTT.

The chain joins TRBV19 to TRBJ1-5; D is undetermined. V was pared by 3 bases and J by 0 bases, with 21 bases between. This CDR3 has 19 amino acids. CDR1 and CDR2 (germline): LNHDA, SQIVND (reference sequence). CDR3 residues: CASSIGRYWDTRSNQPQHF. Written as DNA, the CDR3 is TGTGCCAGTAGTATCGGCAGGTACTGGGATACGCGTAGCAATCAGCCCCAGCATTTT.

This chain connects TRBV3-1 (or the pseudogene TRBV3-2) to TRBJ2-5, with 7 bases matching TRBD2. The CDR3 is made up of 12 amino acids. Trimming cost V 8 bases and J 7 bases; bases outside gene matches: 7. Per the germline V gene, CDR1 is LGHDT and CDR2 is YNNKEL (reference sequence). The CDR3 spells CASSQSGGTQYF. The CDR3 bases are TGTGCCAGCTCCCAGTCGGGGGGGACCCAGTACTTC.

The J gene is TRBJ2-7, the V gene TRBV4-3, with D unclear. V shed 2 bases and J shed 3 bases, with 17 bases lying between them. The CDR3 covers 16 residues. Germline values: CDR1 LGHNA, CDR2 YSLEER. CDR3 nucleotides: TGCGCCAGCAGCCAAAATTCCGGGTACAGCCTCTACGAGCAGTACTTC. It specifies CASSQNSGYSLYEQYF.

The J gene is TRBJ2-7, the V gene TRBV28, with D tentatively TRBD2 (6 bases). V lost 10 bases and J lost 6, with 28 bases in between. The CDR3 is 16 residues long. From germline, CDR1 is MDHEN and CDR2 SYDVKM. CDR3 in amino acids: CATLPPSGVSRGEQYF. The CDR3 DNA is TGTGCCACTCTTCCCCCGTCGGGAGTAAGCCGGGGCGAGCAGTACTTC.

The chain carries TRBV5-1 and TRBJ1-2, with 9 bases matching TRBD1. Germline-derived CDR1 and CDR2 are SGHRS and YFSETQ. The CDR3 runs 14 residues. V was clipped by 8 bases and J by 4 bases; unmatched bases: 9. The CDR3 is CASRPGQGIYGYTF. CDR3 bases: TGCGCCAGTAGACCGGGACAGGGCATCTATGGCTACACCTTC.

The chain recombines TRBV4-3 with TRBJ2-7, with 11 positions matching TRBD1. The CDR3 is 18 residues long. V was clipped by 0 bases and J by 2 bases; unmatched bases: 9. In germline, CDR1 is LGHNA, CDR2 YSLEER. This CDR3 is CASSQDRQGGQGAYEQYF. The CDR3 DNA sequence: TGCGCCAGCAGCCAAGATCGACAGGGGGGACAGGGGGCCTACGAGCAGTACTTC.

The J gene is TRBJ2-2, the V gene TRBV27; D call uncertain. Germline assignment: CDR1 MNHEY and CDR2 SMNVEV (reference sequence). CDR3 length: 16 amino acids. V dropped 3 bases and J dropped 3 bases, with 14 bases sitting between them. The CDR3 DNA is TGTGCCAGCAGTTTGGGATACGGCATTGACACCGGGGAGCTGTTTTTT. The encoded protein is CASSLGYGIDTGELFF.

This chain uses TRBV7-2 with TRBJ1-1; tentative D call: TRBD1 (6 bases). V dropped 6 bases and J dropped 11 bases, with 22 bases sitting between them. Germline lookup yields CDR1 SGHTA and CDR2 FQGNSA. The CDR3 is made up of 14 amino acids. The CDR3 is CASRAGGTIPRAFF. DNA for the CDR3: TGTGCCAGCAGGGCGGGAGGGACAATCCCGCGCGCTTTCTTT.

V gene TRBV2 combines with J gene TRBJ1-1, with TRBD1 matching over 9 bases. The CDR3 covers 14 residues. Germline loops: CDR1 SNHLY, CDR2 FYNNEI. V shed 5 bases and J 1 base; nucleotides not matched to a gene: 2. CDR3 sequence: CASSLTGGNTEAFF. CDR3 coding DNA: TGTGCCAGCAGTTTGACAGGGGGGAACACTGAAGCTTTCTTT.

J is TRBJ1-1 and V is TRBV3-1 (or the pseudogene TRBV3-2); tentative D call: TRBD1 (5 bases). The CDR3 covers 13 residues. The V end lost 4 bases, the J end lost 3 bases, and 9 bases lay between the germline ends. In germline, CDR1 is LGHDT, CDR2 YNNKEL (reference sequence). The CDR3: CASSPRGDTEAFF. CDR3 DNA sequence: TGTGCCAGCAGCCCCCGAGGGGACACTGAAGCTTTCTTT.